This T cell receptor beta chain was found in a study of cytomegalovirus exposure and HLA in healthy donors (TCRdb year 2017). For the study in its entirety: The 500 to 800 repertoires of the first cohort and the 120 validation repertoires were produced on the same platform, according to a later analysis. Along with the roughly 610-subject first cohort, a separate validation cohort of over 90 different subjects was used. The study combined high-throughput TCR immunosequencing, statistical association of individual TCRs with disease status, and machine learning to predict cytomegalovirus infection status. The study was designed to test whether signatures of past pathogen exposure could be identified by cataloging public T cell receptors.

As regards this clone: Its antigen specificity is not known. No much larger clone is present one base from it, and per-base qualities are unavailable.

Inclusive of the bounding cysteine and phenylalanine, the CDR3 is 13 residues long. The entry retains the CDR3 DNA only, 39 bases that are in frame from base 1. V loses 5 bases at its end and J loses 7 bases; junction bases beyond the gene matches: 3. From the germline V gene, CDR1 is MNHNS and CDR2 is SASEGT. Receptors were amplified or captured by the immunoSEQ multiplex PCR assay. The authors' pipeline ran thus. A statistical classification framework was built for diagnosing cytomegalovirus status from the catalog of TCR beta chain sequences. This immuneACCESS table, as held by TCRdb, lists in-frame sequences with V and J called but not all clones. Of the missing ones, under half trace to an unresolved V gene in checked studies; the others have no known cause. Clonal size and the V and J genes are those of that table, whereas D and trimming came from the DNA. The sample profile shows some 56,000 clones; roughly 93% of them were found once. The ten biggest clones cover more than 1.5% of the sample.

The paper as a whole reports these results and caveats: Three of the identified cytomegalovirus-associated TCR beta chains were confirmed in vitro to be specific for cytomegalovirus antigens. It was suggested by the authors that the approach could potentially be generalized to other disease states and immunological phenotypes. While some public TCRs were present in many individuals, most TCR sequences turned up only very rarely across donors. In both the original and validation cohorts, the classifier was reported to diagnose cytomegalovirus status with high specificity and sensitivity. Subsequent analysis determined that TCRs grouped into clusters in the first cohort also showed a tendency toward co-occurrence across the roughly 110 validation repertoires, and approximately 93% of cluster scores exceeded 0. The study gave a list of 150 to 200 TCR beta chains associated with cytomegalovirus. A later analysis lacked HLA typing for the validation cohort, so it scored co-occurrence in that cohort across all 120 or so repertoires.

The donors belonged to the validation cohort of approximately 130 subjects, which was separate from the approximately 660-subject first cohort. In this chain, TRBV6-1 is recombined with TRBJ2-3; TRBD2 matches 10 bases in the middle. This TCR derives from a woman in her late teens or twenties in good health and CMV-seropositive. The sample consisted of PBMCs. The CDR3 loop reads CASSSGGVHTQYF. The sequence in DNA is TGTGCCAGCAGTAGCGGGGGGGTGCATACGCAGTATTTT.